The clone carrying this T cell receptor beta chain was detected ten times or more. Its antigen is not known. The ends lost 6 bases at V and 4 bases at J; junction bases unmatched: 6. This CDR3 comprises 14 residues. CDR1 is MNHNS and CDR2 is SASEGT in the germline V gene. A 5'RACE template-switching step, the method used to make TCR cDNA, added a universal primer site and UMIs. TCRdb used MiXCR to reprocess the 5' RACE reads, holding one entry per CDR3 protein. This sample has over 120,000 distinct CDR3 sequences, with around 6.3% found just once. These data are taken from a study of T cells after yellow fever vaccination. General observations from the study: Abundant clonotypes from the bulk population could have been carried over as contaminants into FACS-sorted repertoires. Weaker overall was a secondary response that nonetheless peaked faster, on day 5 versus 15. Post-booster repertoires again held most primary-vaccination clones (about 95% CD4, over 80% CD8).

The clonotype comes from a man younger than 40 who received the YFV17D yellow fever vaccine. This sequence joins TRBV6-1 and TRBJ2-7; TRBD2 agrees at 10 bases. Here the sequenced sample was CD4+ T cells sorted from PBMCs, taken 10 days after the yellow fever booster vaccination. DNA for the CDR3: TGTGCCAGCAGAGAAAGCGGGAGGGCTTACGAGCAGTACTTC. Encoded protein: CASRESGRAYEQYF.